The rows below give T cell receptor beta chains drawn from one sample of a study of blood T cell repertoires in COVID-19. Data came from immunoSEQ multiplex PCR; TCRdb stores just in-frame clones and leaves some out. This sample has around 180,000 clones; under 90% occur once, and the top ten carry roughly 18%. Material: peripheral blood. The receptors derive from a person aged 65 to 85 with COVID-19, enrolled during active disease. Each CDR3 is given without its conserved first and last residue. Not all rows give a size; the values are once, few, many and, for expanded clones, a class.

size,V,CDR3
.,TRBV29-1,SVETSGGWTQY
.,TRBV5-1,ASSGASGISEQF
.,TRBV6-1,ASSEALGAGANVLT
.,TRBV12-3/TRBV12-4,ASSSTPSRGF
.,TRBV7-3,ASSQNPGTAYGYT
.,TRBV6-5,ASSYSGREDQPQH
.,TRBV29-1,SAGAGVGNEQF
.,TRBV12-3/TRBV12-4,ASSRGGPQH
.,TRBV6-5,ASTQREGRSEQY
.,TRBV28,ASRLPQFGSDNEQF
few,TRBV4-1,ASSQDLGLAGGFLI
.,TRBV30,AWSAVSRSNQPQH
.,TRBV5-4,ASSLGLGSGGTGNTIY
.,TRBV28,ASSSTGAYGYT
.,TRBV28,ASSFGIPGGSGANVLT
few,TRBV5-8,ASSLGAYRLNQPQH
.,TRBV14,ASSQVYRRGWDEQY
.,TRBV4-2,ASSQLQTSGGTDTQY
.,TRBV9,ASSVDGNQPQH
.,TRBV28,ASRSQGVKNIQY
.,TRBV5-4,ASSSYRGEETQY
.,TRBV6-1,ASSALAGGVTDTQY
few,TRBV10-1,ASSGELAVTYEQY
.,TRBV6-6,ASGGTANTGELF
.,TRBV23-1,ASSQSCPSSYNSPLH
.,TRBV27,ASSVSLGNTIY
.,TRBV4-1,ASSQPTGSLSFEQY
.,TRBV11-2,ASSTPPGQPNNQPQH
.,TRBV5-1,ASSLSGRETEAF
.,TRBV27,ASSAGTGRGNQPQH
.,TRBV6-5,ASSNNLLTYEQY
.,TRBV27,ASRVGGIGELF
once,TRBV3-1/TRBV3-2,ASSQEYQGQLSSYNSPLH
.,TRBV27,ASSLSTCGYT
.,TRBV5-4,ASSLGRGGQGLNEQF
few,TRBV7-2,ASSLLAGDIFTGELF
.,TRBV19,ASSPWGAGLSYNEQF
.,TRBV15,ATSRRLAGGPERYEQY
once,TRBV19,ATKWKGAANEKLF
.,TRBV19,ATTRTGMEDYGYT
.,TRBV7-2,ASSLVGGRVSEQY
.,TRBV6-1,ASSEPGIFWDS
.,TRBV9,ASSVERQSVSEKLF
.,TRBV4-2,ASSQGLAGGRPGELF
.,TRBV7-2,ASSLPPVRFVRHEKLF